This record looks at one T cell receptor (beta chain) sequence and its context. Its antigen specificity is not known. Base qualities are missing; no much larger clone stands one base away. This sample was included in a study of beta chain features in type 1 diabetes (dated by TCRdb to between 2017 and 2018). Study-level background: Mean age, gender distribution, total cell number and subset yield did not differ between patients and healthy donors. Naive and central memory subsets were obtained from all 30 or so donors, but regulatory and stem cell-like memory subsets were isolated from only 8 patients and roughly eight healthy donors. A total of approximately 100 million sorted cells were examined across all samples, and the number of cells per subset was strongly correlated with RNA yield. The study compared TCRB repertoires of sorted circulating CD4+ T cell subsets between recently diagnosed type 1 diabetes patients and matched healthy donors. General findings and caveats noted by the study authors: Because the HLA sub-analyses included only small numbers of individuals, any influence of HLA type on TCRB rearrangement was left unresolved. Fewer insertions and more nucleotide deletions at VDJ recombination sites were observed in patients with type 1 diabetes, implying thymic rearrangement abnormalities. PCR might favor shorter templates, but patient and control samples were amplified and corrected together, so any skew would affect both groups equally. Because cDNA rather than genomic DNA was sequenced, highly expressing activated cells could have been over-represented, although no difference in activation and CD3 levels was found between groups. Naive, central memory and regulatory TCRB repertoires appeared more similar among patients than among healthy donors. In all four CD4+ subsets, TCRB CDR3 length was moderately but significantly shorter in type 1 diabetes patients.

The High Capacity cDNA Reverse Transcription Kit was used to reverse transcribe all of the isolated RNA, meaning that expressed TCRB transcripts were what got sequenced. Deep immunoSEQ sequencing was performed on naive, central memory and regulatory T cell samples, with an average of about 3.6 million total reads per sample. After sorted cells were lysed in RLT buffer, RNA was extracted with DNase-treated RNeasy Micro or Mini kits, with the choice depending on cell number. To prevent cross-contamination, every cell subset was processed on its own, while patient and healthy donor samples were processed together. TCRB sequences were amplified from cDNA with the immunoSEQ multiplex PCR, producing 87-bp fragments spanning the CDR3 region. Sequencing of the amplicons was done on the Illumina HiSeq platform. Per the source publication's procedure: Synthetic template baselines were used to correct PCR bias computationally, reads within Hamming distance 2 were collapsed, and singletons that could not be merged were discarded. By aligning reads against IMGT, V, D and J genes, CDR3 length, and insertions or deletions at six rearrangement sites were assigned. Within each subset, clonotype counts were normalized to the number of sorted cells before true diversity and Gini coefficients were calculated with the tcR R package. The overlap coefficient, calculated on TCRB nucleotide sequences, was used to measure repertoire sharing. As a proxy for the pre-selection repertoire, out-of-frame TCRB sequences from naive cells were analyzed. TCRdb obtained this table from immuneACCESS and retained in-frame rearrangements with V and J assigned. These tables miss some clones; where compared with another copy, unresolved V genes account for less than half of the shortfall, and the remainder is unexplained. That table gives V, J and clone size, and the DNA gave D and trimming. Counted in this sample were about 900,000 clones; 17% of them appeared once. About 0.02% of the sample is taken by the ten largest.

Each donor gave one peripheral blood draw, averaging around 120 mL, which was collected into heparinised tubes. Naive, central memory, regulatory and stem cell-like memory CD4+ T cells were sorted on a BD FACSAria II using a panel including CD45RO, CCR7, CD25, CD127, CD95 and CD27. A purity above 95% was achieved for all sorted populations. PBMCs were separated immediately by Lymphoprep density gradient centrifugation and were stained directly, without being cultured. To minimize batch effects, samples were stained and sorted in pairs, one healthy donor with one patient per experiment. Spanning cysteine to phenylalanine, the CDR3 consists of 15 amino acids. The sequence is cut down to CDR3 DNA, 45 bases in frame from base 1.

Sample: naive CD4+ T cells from blood. In the paper's terms, the cell subset or site label means: true naive CD4+ T cells. The receptor was isolated from a young woman in good health. The chain uses TRBV21-1 and TRBJ2-1; the table's D call of TRBD1 was not tested on the DNA. TRBV21-1 is assigned pseudogene status. The DNA sequence is TGTGCCAGCAGCAGACAGGGTCCCTCCTACAATGAGCAGTTCTTC. Its protein product is CASSRQGPSYNEQFF.